This T cell receptor (beta chain) was found in a study of T-cell memory formation after mild COVID-19. Per the germline V gene, CDR1 is SGHDT and CDR2 is YYEEEE. V lost 1 base and J lost 5, with 14 bases in between. This CDR3 region has 15 residues. TCRdb re-analysed the 5' RACE reads in MiXCR, keeping a single row per CDR3 protein. The table shows 250,000 to 350,000 distinct CDR3 sequences, with 15% to 20% occurring only once. J is TRBJ2-3 and V is TRBV5-6; D gene ambiguous. The specimen was PBMCs or a T cell subset sorted from them (not recorded which). The receptor's source is a man younger than 35 who had mild COVID-19 (a few samples of this study predate the infection). Cell type and time point are not known. The CDR3 protein is CASSLSGVGEDTQYF. In DNA, the CDR3 is TGTGCCAGCAGCTTGAGTGGCGTAGGTGAAGATACGCAGTATTTT.